This TCR beta chain was identified in a study of T cell responses to AZD1222 COVID-19 vaccine. Findings of the study overall: The donors showed a predominance of white British ancestry and of females, with possible underestimation of clonal diversity. Baseline serostatus was positive in only six AZD1222 recipients.

Remarks on this clone: Its cognate antigen is unknown.

The germline gives CDR1 LNHDA, CDR2 SQIVND (reference sequence). CDR3 length: 13 residues. V was trimmed by 5 bases and J by 1 base, leaving 9 bases between them. Here immunoSEQ multiplex PCR was the method, and the copy in TCRdb shows in-frame clones only, minus some. This sample has 95,000 to 100,000 clones; more than 70% occur once, and the top ten carry more than 8.5%. The chain is built from TRBV19 and TRBJ2-7; D unresolved. The source material was peripheral blood, sampled 28 days after the second AZD1222 dose. The TCR sequence derives from an adult who received the AZD1222 COVID-19 vaccine. CDR3 sequence reads: CASSERASYEQYF. Written as DNA, the CDR3 is TGTGCCAGTAGTGAACGGGCATCCTACGAGCAGTACTTC.